The T cell receptor beta chain described here comes from a study of blood T cells in healthy people across ages. This clonotype has a handful of counts. Using a J-beta primer mix together with a sample-barcoded 5' primer, a second PCR was run for roughly 6 to 11 cycles. In TCRdb, the 5' RACE reads were re-called with MiXCR into one record per CDR3 protein. Seen here are fewer than 650,000 distinct CDR3 sequences, roughly a quarter observed once, and the top ten hold 3% to 4%. A further study also used this sample, focusing on T cells of mothers and their children.

The clonotype was recovered from a boy aged 2 to 10 in good health. The sample comprised blood.

CDR3 in DNA: TGCAGCGTCACAGGGGGCCGGTACAATGAGCAGTTCTTC. Translation gives CSVTGGRYNEQFF. The V call is TRBV29-1, the J call TRBJ2-1; 9 bases fit TRBD1. Looked up from germline, CDR1 is SQVTM and CDR2 is ANQGSEA. This CDR3 contains 13 residues. Trimming cost V 6 bases and J 4 bases; bases outside gene matches: 4.